This T cell receptor (beta chain) was recorded in a study of blood T cell repertoires in COVID-19. Across the study: Samples came from the United States, Italy and Spain, spanning acute and convalescent COVID-19. In each case, the material was cDNA or gDNA derived from T cells, B-cell-depleted T cells, or PBMCs.

As handled by the study authors: Estimated nucleated cell counts came from reference gene primer amplification. Libraries were prepared by immunoSEQ multiplex PCR; TCRdb keeps only in-frame clonotypes and omits some of them. The V and J calls and clone size were taken over from that table, and D and trimming were inferred from the DNA. Of about 99,000 clones listed, over 80% are singletons. This CDR3 is built from 14 residues. Per the germline V gene, CDR1 is MDHEN and CDR2 is SYDVKM. Trimming removed 6 bases from V and 4 bases from J, with 15 bases in between. V gene TRBV28 combines with J gene TRBJ1-1; possible D gene TRBD1, 5 bases. The specimen was peripheral blood. The receptor comes from a man between 45 and 60 years old with acute or convalescent COVID-19. The CDR3 DNA sequence: TGTGCCAGCAGCTCGGGGGTAAAGGGCACTGAAGCTTTCTTT. Residues: CASSSGVKGTEAFF. Complete variable domain (other parts from reference TRBV28 and TRBJ1-1): DVKVTQSSRYLVKRTGEKVFLECVQDMDHENMFWYRQDPGLGLRLIYFSYDVKMKEKGDIPEGYSVSREKKERFSLILESASTNQTSMYLCASSSGVKGTEAFFGQGTRLTVV.